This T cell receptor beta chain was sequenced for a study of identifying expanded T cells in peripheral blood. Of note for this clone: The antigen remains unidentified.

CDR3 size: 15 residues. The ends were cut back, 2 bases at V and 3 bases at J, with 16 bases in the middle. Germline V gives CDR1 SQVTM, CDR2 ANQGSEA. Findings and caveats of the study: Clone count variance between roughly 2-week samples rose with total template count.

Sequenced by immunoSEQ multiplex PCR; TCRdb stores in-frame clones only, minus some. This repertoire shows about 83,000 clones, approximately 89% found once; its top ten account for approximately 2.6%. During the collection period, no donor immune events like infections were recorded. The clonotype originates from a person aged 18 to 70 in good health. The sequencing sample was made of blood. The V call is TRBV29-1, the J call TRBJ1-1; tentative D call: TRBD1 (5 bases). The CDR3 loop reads CSVESRVRGDTEAFF. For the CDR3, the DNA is TGCAGCGTTGAAAGCCGGGTCAGAGGGGACACTGAAGCTTTCTTT.